This T cell receptor (beta chain) was retrieved from a study of T cell responses to AZD1222 COVID-19 vaccine (dated by TCRdb to about 2021). Looking at the study overall: A total of about 230 trial participants underwent TCR sequencing, of whom approximately 210 received two doses of AZD1222 and about 25 received two doses of the MenACWY control vaccine. Trial participants were enrolled by age into subgroups of 18-55, 56-69 and 70-plus years, and 148, 28 and 57 TCR-sequenced participants, respectively, were included in these subgroups.

V is cut back by 5 bases and J by 2 bases, with 5 bases in the junction unmatched. The CDR3 holds 15 amino acids from the cysteine to the phenylalanine. Only the CDR3 DNA is retained, 45 bases long and in frame from the first base. The germline V gene (reference sequence) sets CDR1 to MNHEY and CDR2 to SMNVEV. The CDR3 regions of human TCRbeta chains were analyzed by immunosequencing. As for how the authors treated the data: TCRs in the repertoires were compared against a reference library of SARS-CoV-2-specific TCRs that had been generated with the MIRA antigen-specificity platform. Breadth was defined as the fraction of unique TCRs that were SARS-CoV-2-associated, and depth was defined as the fraction of total T cells that were SARS-CoV-2-associated. Using the MIRA data, every spike-specific TCR was mapped to the spike region that the TCR reacted to and assigned to either a CD4 or a CD8 class. Log10-transformed breadth and depth values were compared by one-way ANOVA with Sidak's multiple comparisons tests. The clones in this table, taken by TCRdb from immuneACCESS, are in-frame only. Not every clone is retained; where verified, under half of the shortfall comes from an unresolved V gene, and the cause of the rest is unknown. V and J calls and clone size follow that table, whereas D and trimming were derived from the DNA. The sample table records 200,000 or so clones; 85% to 90% of these occur just once. Jointly, the top ten make up about 3% of the sample.

As concerns this clone: Its antigen target is currently unknown. Per-base quality was not reported, and no clone a single base away is much larger than it.

On the study overall, not on this receptor specifically: Participants were mostly white British and included more females than males, and it was suggested by the authors that clonal diversity may have been underestimated. Reportedly, close to half of the unique spike-specific TCRs recognized epitopes lying outside the regions that are mutated in the B.1.351 and B.1.1.7 variants. Conclusions about previously exposed vaccinees are limited, since just five or six AZD1222 recipients were seropositive for SARS-CoV-2 at baseline. After two AZD1222 doses, spike-specific TCR breadth and depth were significantly higher than at day 0 and than in MenACWY recipients. No day 14 peak-response samples were available, so repertoires were characterized only after the peak T cell response. In the small 56-69-year group, the increase in depth fell short of significance, most likely because of low power. Vaccine-associated CD4 TCRs spanned the whole spike protein, with dominant responses in regions 160-218 and 743-854.

The meaning of the sample's time point label: baseline before first vaccination. The label giving this sample's treatment or condition can be read as: meningococcal conjugate vaccine given as trial control. Vaccinee samples came from UK trials COV001 and COV002, including a single-blind randomized controlled phase 2/3 trial of AZD1222 (ChAdOx1 nCoV-19) in healthy adults. Trial participant PBMC samples were collected at day 0 and day 28 after the second dose for TCRbeta chain sequencing. Source: peripheral blood, taken on day 0 of MenACWY control vaccination. Rearrangement joined TRBV27 to TRBJ2-1; 8 nucleotides in the junction match TRBD2. This clonotype was obtained from an adult in good health. At the DNA level, the sequence is TGTGCCAGCAGTACCCGCGGGGGGACCTACAATGAGCAGTTCTTC. Its amino acids are CASSTRGGTYNEQFF.